The 6 T cell receptor beta chains reported below all come from one sample, sequenced in a study of blood T cell repertoires in COVID-19. The table came from immunoSEQ multiplex PCR; TCRdb's copy has only in-frame clones and leaves some out. The sample includes about 250,000 clones, 70% to 90% seen only once; the top ten take around 1.7%. Sequences were obtained from PBMCs or T cells enriched from blood (not recorded which). The receptors here all came from a man in his forties or fifties who had recovered from COVID-19.

This chain uses TRBV18 with TRBJ1-6, with a weak D call TRBD1 (6 bases). V lost 6 bases and J 7 bases, leaving 16 bases between the germline ends. Germline V gives CDR1 KGHSH, CDR2 LQKENI. The CDR3 is 15 residues long. CDR3 sequence (DNA): TGTGCCAGCTCCTTACCACAGGGTGCCAATTCACCCCTCCACTTT. Residues: CASSLPQGANSPLHF.

Note on this clone: The same CDR3 can be traced to other DNA sequences in this sample. The gene calls are TRBV18 and TRBJ2-1, with TRBD1 identical over 9 bases. J lost 7 bases, V lost 3 bases, and 7 bases had no gene match. The CDR3 sequence is 15 residues long. Germline loops: CDR1 KGHSH, CDR2 LQKENI. CDR3 nucleotide sequence: TGTGCCAGCTCACCGGGACAGGGAAGGGGAAATGAGCAGTTCTTC. Translated, it gives CASSPGQGRGNEQFF.

The J gene is TRBJ1-6, the V gene TRBV30; D is unclear. Germline loops: CDR1 GTSNPN, CDR2 SVGIG (reference sequence). The CDR3 covers 13 residues. V gave up 5 bases and J gave up 8 bases, with 13 bases separating them. The CDR3 DNA sequence: TGTGCCTGGGACGAAGCGAGGGATTCACCCCTCCACTTT. Protein product: CAWDEARDSPLHF.

V gene TRBV7-2 combines with J gene TRBJ2-7, with unresolved D. V lost 5 bases, J lost 2 bases, and 10 bases lay in between. This CDR3 region has 13 residues. CDR1 and CDR2 (germline): SGHTA, FQGNSA. The CDR3 nucleotides read TGTGCCAGCAGCCCGCAGATACCCTACGAGCAGTACTTC. Amino acid sequence: CASSPQIPYEQYF. The entire variable domain, with the rest obtained from reference TRBV7-2 and TRBJ2-7, is as follows: GAGVSQSPSNKVTEKGKDVELRCDPISGHTALYWYRQSLGQGLEFLIYFQGNSAPDKSGLPSDRFSAERTGGSVSTLTIQRTQQEDSAVYLCASSPQIPYEQYFGPGTRLTVT.

The chain combines TRBV6-5 with TRBJ2-5; 9 nucleotides agree with TRBD1. With 4 bases clipped from V and 4 bases from J, the junction kept 4 bases outside the gene matches. Germline V lookup: CDR1 MNHEY, CDR2 SVGAGI. CDR3 length: 14 amino acids. CDR3 region: CASSSNRGRETQYF. CDR3 nucleotides: TGTGCCAGCAGTTCCAACAGGGGGCGAGAGACCCAGTACTTC.

The V and J genes are TRBV18 and TRBJ2-3, with D possibly TRBD2 on 5 matching bases. The CDR3 runs to 15 residues. V was trimmed by 8 bases and J by 0 bases, leaving 15 bases between them. Germline V gives CDR1 KGHSH, CDR2 LQKENI. The CDR3 protein is CASTERIASTDTQYF. The CDR3 DNA reads TGTGCCAGCACCGAGCGGATCGCTAGCACAGATACGCAGTATTTT.